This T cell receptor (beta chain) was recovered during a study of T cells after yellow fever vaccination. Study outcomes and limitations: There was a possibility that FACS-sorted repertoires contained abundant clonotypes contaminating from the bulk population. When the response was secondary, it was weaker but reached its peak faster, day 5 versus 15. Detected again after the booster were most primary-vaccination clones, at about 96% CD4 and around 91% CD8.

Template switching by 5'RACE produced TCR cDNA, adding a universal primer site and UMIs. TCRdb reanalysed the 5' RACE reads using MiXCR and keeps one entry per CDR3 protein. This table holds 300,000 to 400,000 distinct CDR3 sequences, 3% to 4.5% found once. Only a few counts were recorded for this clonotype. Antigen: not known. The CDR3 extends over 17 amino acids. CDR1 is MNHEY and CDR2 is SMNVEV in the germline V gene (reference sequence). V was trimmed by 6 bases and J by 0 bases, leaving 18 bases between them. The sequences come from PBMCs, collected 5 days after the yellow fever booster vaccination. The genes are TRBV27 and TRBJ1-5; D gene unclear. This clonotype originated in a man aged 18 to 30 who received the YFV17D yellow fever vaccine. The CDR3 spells CASRNNWRSDSNQPQHF. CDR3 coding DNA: TGTGCCAGCAGAAATAACTGGAGGAGCGATAGCAATCAGCCCCAGCATTTT.